The 18 T cell receptor beta chains below come from one sample, sequenced in a study of shared clonotypes between healthy human individuals. Clones were read by immunoSEQ multiplex PCR, and TCRdb kept only the in-frame ones, dropping some. The profile covers more than 900,000 clones, with about four fifths appearing a single time and more than 0.55% taken by the ten largest. Sequenced sample: memory CD4+ T cells from PBMCs. The subset is: CD45RA-negative fraction. These receptors originate from a man aged 18 to 35 in good health. Some clones in this sample may be carry-over from other donors' samples.

This clone appeared a single time. This likely traces to a read error, being one base from a far larger clone. The chain is built from TRBV14 and TRBJ2-1; 9 nucleotides agree with TRBD1. Per the germline V gene, CDR1 is SGHDN and CDR2 is FVKESK. The CDR3 is made up of 16 amino acids. CDR3 DNA: TGTGCCAGCAGTCTTTACCGGGACAGGGAATACAATGAGCAGCTCTTC. The encoded protein is CASSLYRDREYNEQLF.

V and J are TRBV28 and TRBJ1-5, with a tentative D call TRBD1 (5 bases). The germline V gene has CDR1 MDHEN and CDR2 SYDVKM. The CDR3 covers 13 residues. V was clipped by 2 bases and J by 9 bases, with 11 bases between them. The CDR3 region is CASSLNGAGPQHF. The CDR3 DNA is TGTGCCAGCAGTTTAAACGGGGCTGGGCCCCAGCATTTT.

A note on this clone: Different DNA sequences within this sample yield the same CDR3. The chain uses TRBV7-9 and TRBJ2-5, with 8 bases that match TRBD1. The junction had 3 bases not matched to a gene; V was cut back by 2 bases and J by 4 bases. The CDR3 runs to 14 residues. CDR1 is SEHNR, CDR2 FQNEAQ, per germline (reference sequence). The CDR3 coding sequence is TGTGCCAGCAGCTTACAGGGGGCTGGAGAGACCCAGTACTTC. Its protein product is CASSLQGAGETQYF.

The genes are TRBV25-1 and TRBJ2-2; no clear D gene. This CDR3 spans 13 amino acids. Deletions cut 3 bases from V and 2 bases from J, with 4 bases between. Germline CDR1 reads MGHDK; CDR2 reads SYGVNS. In DNA, the CDR3 is TGTGCCAGCAGTGATACTAACACCGGGGAGCTGTTTTTT. Encoded protein: CASSDTNTGELFF.

Concerning this clone: The sample carries other DNA sequences with the same CDR3. The rearrangement uses TRBV9 and TRBJ2-5; D remains unclear. Per germline, CDR1 SGDLS and CDR2 YYNGEE. V was clipped by 0 bases and J by 1 base, with 7 bases between them. This CDR3 has 14 amino acids. The chain's CDR3 is CASSVVGGQETQYF. CDR3 nucleotide sequence: TGTGCCAGCAGCGTAGTCGGCGGCCAAGAGACCCAGTACTTC.

This clone was seen just once. The V and J genes are TRBV6-1 and TRBJ2-7, with 12 nucleotides matching TRBD1. This CDR3 is 15 amino acids long. V trimming: 4 bases; J trimming: 2 bases; junction bases outside the gene matches: 3. CDR1 is MNHNS and CDR2 is SASEGT in the germline V gene. The CDR3, as DNA: TGTGCCAGCAGTGGGGGACAGGGGGCTACCTACGAGCAGTACTTC. Translation: CASSGGQGATYEQYF.

The chain carries TRBV9 and TRBJ2-4; a weak D match, TRBD1 (6 bases). Germline V lookup: CDR1 SGDLS, CDR2 YYNGEE. Trimming removed 4 bases at V and 7 bases at J, with 18 bases between. The CDR3 totals 15 residues. The CDR3 region is CASSPGGARGNIQYF. The CDR3 DNA reads TGTGCCAGCAGCCCAGGTGGGGCGAGGGGGAACATTCAGTACTTC.

This chain joins TRBV4-2 and TRBJ2-5; D is unclear. Germline CDR1 LGHNA, CDR2 YNFKEQ. This CDR3 spans 14 amino acids. V lost 0 bases and J lost 5, with 10 bases in between. CDR3 residues: CASSQERLGETQYF. The CDR3, as DNA: TGTGCCAGCAGCCAAGAACGGCTCGGGGAGACCCAGTACTTC.

Here the CDR3 reads CASSLRLAGVGTDTQYF. In nucleotides, the CDR3 is TGTGCCAGCAGTTTACGACTAGCGGGAGTTGGCACAGATACGCAGTATTTT. The chain uses TRBV28 and TRBJ2-3; 12 nucleotides match TRBD2. This CDR3 region has 17 residues. With 2 bases clipped from V and 1 base from J, the junction kept 4 bases outside the gene matches. Germline CDR1 MDHEN, CDR2 SYDVKM. The full variable domain, rest sourced from reference TRBV28 and TRBJ2-3, is DVKVTQSSRYLVKRTGEKVFLECVQDMDHENMFWYRQDPGLGLRLIYFSYDVKMKEKGDIPEGYSVSREKKERFSLILESASTNQTSMYLCASSLRLAGVGTDTQYFGPGTRLTVL.

V usage is TRBV7-9 and J usage is TRBJ1-6, with a weak D call TRBD1 (6 bases). Trimming took off 3 bases at V and 5 bases at J, with 11 bases between the two ends. The CDR3 sequence is 15 residues long. Germline loops: CDR1 SEHNR, CDR2 FQNEAQ (reference sequence). CDR3: CASSLTGLDNSPLHF. Here the CDR3 DNA reads TGTGCCAGCAGCTTGACAGGCTTGGATAATTCACCCCTCCACTTT.

The chain recombines TRBV5-1 with TRBJ1-6; D possibly corresponds to TRBD1 (5 bases). The germline V and J ends were trimmed by 0 bases and 7 bases, with 11 bases remaining between them. The CDR3 is 15 amino acids. Germline CDR1 SGHRS, CDR2 YFSETQ. In DNA form, the CDR3 reads TGCGCCAGCAGCTTGGCGGGGAGGGGAAATTCACCCCTCCACTTT. Residues: CASSLAGRGNSPLHF.

J is TRBJ2-3 and V is TRBV28, with a possible D match to TRBD2 (6 bases). V was pared by 2 bases and J by 3 bases, with 15 bases between. The CDR3 loop spans 16 amino acids. Germline loops: CDR1 MDHEN, CDR2 SYDVKM. CDR3 in DNA: TGTGCCAGCAGTTTAGGTGCGGGAAGAGGTACAGATACGCAGTATTTT. Its translation is CASSLGAGRGTDTQYF. The variable domain in full, with the rest retrieved from reference TRBV28 and TRBJ2-3, is DVKVTQSSRYLVKRTGEKVFLECVQDMDHENMFWYRQDPGLGLRLIYFSYDVKMKEKGDIPEGYSVSREKKERFSLILESASTNQTSMYLCASSLGAGRGTDTQYFGPGTRLTVL.

Note on this clone: Different DNA sequences within this sample yield the same CDR3. V and J are TRBV28 and TRBJ1-1; D might be TRBD1 (5 bases). Germline lookup yields CDR1 MDHEN and CDR2 SYDVKM. Trimming stripped 3 bases from V and 2 bases from J, with 7 bases between. The CDR3 totals 13 residues. This CDR3 reads CASSFTGNTEAFF. DNA for the CDR3: TGTGCCAGCAGTTTCACAGGTAACACTGAAGCTTTCTTT. Using reference TRBV28 and TRBJ1-1 for the parts outside the CDR3, the full variable domain is DVKVTQSSRYLVKRTGEKVFLECVQDMDHENMFWYRQDPGLGLRLIYFSYDVKMKEKGDIPEGYSVSREKKERFSLILESASTNQTSMYLCASSFTGNTEAFFGQGTRLTVV.

The rearrangement uses TRBV29-1 and TRBJ1-1; D may be TRBD1 (5 bases). CDR1 and CDR2 (germline): SQVTM, ANQGSEA. Trimming removed 3 bases at V and 6 bases at J, with 17 bases between. The CDR3 runs 14 residues. CDR3 nucleotides: TGCAGCGTTGATCAGGGACCCGAGGTGGCTGAAGCTTTCTTT. It specifies CSVDQGPEVAEAFF. The full variable domain, rest sourced from reference TRBV29-1 and TRBJ1-1, is SAVISQKPSRDICQRGTSLTIQCQVDSQVTMMFWYRQQPGQSLTLIATANQGSEATYESGFVIDKFPISRPNLTFSTLTVSNMSPEDSSIYLCSVDQGPEVAEAFFGQGTRLTVV.

The CDR3 DNA sequence: TGTGCCAGCAGCTTAGACACGAATTCAAACACCATATATTTT. It codes for CASSLDTNSNTIYF. The chain couples TRBV7-9 to TRBJ1-3; unclear D gene. Trimming took off 1 base at V and 6 bases at J, with 10 bases between the two ends. The V gene's germline CDR1 is SEHNR and CDR2 FQNEAQ (reference sequence). The CDR3 is made up of 14 amino acids.

As to this clone: Other nucleotide sequences in the sample specify the same CDR3. The J gene is TRBJ1-1, the V gene TRBV6-1; tentatively, D is TRBD1 (5 bases). Looked up from germline, CDR1 is MNHNS and CDR2 is SASEGT. This CDR3 has 14 residues. The V end lost 1 base, the J end lost 4 bases, and 10 bases lay between the germline ends. CDR3 in amino acids: CASSEGGAVTEAFF. CDR3 nucleotide sequence: TGTGCCAGCAGTGAAGGGGGCGCGGTCACTGAAGCTTTCTTT.

A word on this clone: Other DNA sequences in this specimen translate into the identical CDR3. This chain connects TRBV6-5 to TRBJ1-3, with D unresolved. V lost 0 bases and J 4 bases, leaving 1 base between the germline ends. The CDR3 has 12 residues. CDR1 and CDR2 (germline): MNHEY, SVGAGI. CDR3 in DNA: TGTGCCAGCAGTTACTCCGGAAACACCATATATTTT. It encodes CASSYSGNTIYF.

As concerns this clone: This specimen includes other DNA sequences encoding the same CDR3. The gene calls are TRBV5-8 and TRBJ2-2; no clear D gene. V was trimmed by 1 base and J by 5 bases, leaving 6 bases between them. CDR3 size: 13 residues. Germline-derived CDR1 and CDR2 are SGHTS and YDEGEE. The CDR3 DNA reads TGTGCCAGCAGCTTGATGGTGACCGGGGAGCTGTTTTTT. Amino acids: CASSLMVTGELFF. The full variable domain, with the rest looked up from reference TRBV5-8 and TRBJ2-2, is EAGVTQSPTHLIKTRGQQATLRCSPISGHTSVYWYQQALGLGLQFLLWYDEGEERNRGNFPPRFSGRQFPNYSSELNVNALELEDSALYLCASSLMVTGELFFGEGSRLTVL.